This TCR beta chain was recorded in a study of T cell responses to AZD1222 COVID-19 vaccine. General observations from the study: Donors were chiefly white British, with a greater number of females, and clonal diversity was perhaps underestimated. Repertoire sampling was restricted to post-peak T cell response timepoints.

The CDR3 is 13 residues long. The germline V and J ends were trimmed by 5 bases and 1 base, with 8 bases remaining between them. Comments on this clone: Its antigen is currently unknown.

Clones were read by immunoSEQ multiplex PCR, and TCRdb kept only the in-frame ones, dropping some. The table has over 150,000 clones, roughly 92% seen once. The chain recombines TRBV12-3 or TRBV12-4 with TRBJ1-1; the D is unclear. The source was peripheral blood, collected on day 0 of AZD1222 vaccination. The sequence was obtained from an adult in good health. In nucleotides, the CDR3 is TGTGCCAGCAGTCCTCGGACGAACACTGAAGCTTTCTTT. Residues: CASSPRTNTEAFF.